This T cell receptor beta chain was recorded in a study of OX40 agonist ivuxolimab in advanced cancers. Study results and limitations: CD8+ T cells (on average) carried more expanded clones than CD4+ T cells. There was clonal expansion of CD4+ and CD8+ blood T cells by week 6 at 0.1 to 3.0 mg/kg.

A remark on this clone: Its antigen is undetermined.

Libraries were prepared by immunoSEQ multiplex PCR; TCRdb keeps only in-frame clonotypes and omits some of them. The sample includes tens of thousands of clones, 92% of them seen just once. J was trimmed by 0 bases and V by 5 bases; bases with no gene match: 3. CDR1 and CDR2 from the germline V gene are SGHRS and YFSETQ. There are 14 residues in the CDR3. Here the sequenced sample was CD4+ or CD8+ T cells sorted from blood, taken in a trial of the OX40 agonist ivuxolimab. This TCR was recovered from an adult with an advanced solid tumor such as melanoma, head and neck, liver or kidney cancer. The J gene is TRBJ2-7, the V gene TRBV5-1; 9 bases match TRBD2. This chain's CDR3 is CASSSGGNSYEQYF. CDR3 nucleotide sequence: TGCGCCAGCAGTAGCGGGGGTAACTCCTACGAGCAGTACTTC.